The rows below give T cell receptor beta chains drawn from one sample of a study of cytomegalovirus exposure and HLA in healthy donors. Libraries were prepared by immunoSEQ multiplex PCR; TCRdb keeps only in-frame clonotypes and omits some of them. The data show some 150,000 clones, around 84% seen once. Material for sequencing was PBMCs. These receptors originate from a man aged 50 or older in good health and CMV-seronegative. CDR3s include the opening cysteine and the closing phenylalanine or tryptophan. A D gene is named only where the DNA matches it firmly. For some rows the clone size is stated as once, few or many, or as a class when expanded; others skip it.

TRBD1,TRBJ2-7,-,TRBV7-9,TGTGCCAGCAGCTTAGAGGGGGCAGGGCTCTACGAGCAGTACTTC,CASSLEGAGLYEQYF
-,TRBJ2-2,-,TRBV9,TGTGCCAGCAGCGTGGGGCGGGCGGGGCCCAAGGCGGTCGGGGAGCTGTTTTTT,CASSVGRAGPKAVGELFF
TRBD2,TRBJ2-5,-,TRBV2,TGTGCCAGCAGTCCGGGACTAGCGGGGCCAAAGACCCAGTACTTC,CASSPGLAGPKTQYF
-,TRBJ2-1,-,TRBV5-1,TGCGCCAGCAGCTTGGGACTAGATGATGAGCAGTTCTTC,CASSLGLDDEQFF
-,TRBJ2-7,-,TRBV2,TGTGCCAGCAGGCCCCGGGACAACTCCTACGAGCAGTACTTC,CASRPRDNSYEQYF
-,TRBJ1-2,-,TRBV27,TGTGCCAGCAGGCCCGGGGGGGGCCGGGGCTACACCTTC,CASRPGGGRGYTF
-,TRBJ2-5,-,TRBV5-1,TGCGCCAGCAGCTCCCATCAGGGGGAGACCCAGTACTTC,CASSSHQGETQYF
-,TRBJ2-5,-,TRBV9,TGTGCCAGCAGCCCCCGACGAGGGCAAGAGACCCAGTACTTC,CASSPRRGQETQYF
-,TRBJ2-7,once,TRBV9,TGTGCCAGCAGCGTAGCTGGCGGGGACTCCTACGAGCAGTACTTC,CASSVAGGDSYEQYF
TRBD2,TRBJ2-1,-,TRBV2,TGTGCCAGCAGATTGGGACTAGCGGGAGTTCCCCAGTTCTTC,CASRLGLAGVPQFF
-,TRBJ2-7,-,TRBV27,TGTGCCAGCAGCCCCCGAGGGAGAAACTCGTACGAGCAGTACTTC,CASSPRGRNSYEQYF
TRBD2,TRBJ2-1,-,TRBV18,TGTGCCAGCTCACCGACTAGCGGGGGGGGCAATGAGCAGTTCTTC,CASSPTSGGGNEQFF
TRBD2,TRBJ2-5,few,TRBV5-1,TGCGCCAGCAGCTACCAAGCGGGGGGGGGCCAAGAGACCCAGTACTTC,CASSYQAGGGQETQYF
TRBD2,TRBJ2-6,few,TRBV28,TGTGCCAGCAGGGCGGGAGCCCTAACTGGGGCCAACGTCCTGACTTTC,CASRAGALTGANVLTF
-,TRBJ2-2,-,TRBV7-2,TGTGCCAGCAGCTTCGGGACAATGAACACCGGGGAGCTGTTTTTT,CASSFGTMNTGELFF
-,TRBJ2-1,few,TRBV6-5,TGTGCCAGCAGTTACGGGCTCCAGCAGTTCTTC,CASSYGLQQFF
-,TRBJ2-7,once,TRBV7-9,TGTGCCAGCAGCTTAGCGCCCGGACGGGAGATCTACGAGCAGTACTTC,CASSLAPGREIYEQYF
-,TRBJ1-2,-,TRBV20-1,TGCAGTGCCCGGCTCGGGGATGGCTACACCTTC,CSARLGDGYTF
-,TRBJ1-5,-,TRBV14,TGTGCCAGCACCCCCGGGCAGGGGCGACTCAATCAGCCCCAGCATTTT,CASTPGQGRLNQPQHF
TRBD2,TRBJ2-1,-,TRBV6-4,TGTGCCAGCAGCGCCGGGACTAGCGGGAGGAGCATGAATGAGCAGTTCTTC,CASSAGTSGRSMNEQFF
TRBD1,TRBJ2-7,few,TRBV28,TGTGCCAGCAGTTCGTCTGGAGGGACAGGGGCCTACGAGCAGTACTTC,CASSSSGGTGAYEQYF
-,TRBJ2-3,-,TRBV18,TGTGCCAGCTCACCACCGTCGGGGGGCACAGATACGCAGTATTTT,CASSPPSGGTDTQYF
-,TRBJ1-1,-,TRBV6-5,TGTGCCAGCAGTTACTCCGGGGGGATGAACACTGAAGCTTTCTTT,CASSYSGGMNTEAFF
TRBD2,TRBJ2-2,-,TRBV2,TGTGCCAGCAGTGAAGAAAGAACGGGAGGAGGGACCGGGGAGCTGTTTTTT,CASSEERTGGGTGELFF
-,TRBJ1-5,-,TRBV2,TGTGCCAGCAGGGAAGGGGTAGAGGGACAGCCCCAGCATTTT,CASREGVEGQPQHF
-,TRBJ1-5,few,TRBV10-1,TGCGCCAGCAGGGAACAGGGAAGGAATCAGCCCCAGCATTTT,CASREQGRNQPQHF
TRBD2,TRBJ2-7,-,TRBV25-1,TGTGCCAGCAGTGATCTCCGACTAGCGGGAGGGAACGAGCAGTACTTC,CASSDLRLAGGNEQYF
-,TRBJ2-1,few,TRBV6-1,TGTGCCAGCAGTGATATCAGGGGCAGCTCCTACAATGAGCAGTTCTTC,CASSDIRGSSYNEQFF
TRBD1,TRBJ1-2,-,TRBV7-6,TGTGCCAGCAGCTCTGACGGGACAGTCGGCTACACCTTC,CASSSDGTVGYTF
-,TRBJ2-4,few,TRBV29-1,TGCAGCGTTGTTGGGGGGAAAGCCAAAAACATTCAGTACTTC,CSVVGGKAKNIQYF
-,TRBJ1-2,-,TRBV30,TGTGCCTGGAGTAGTGGAGGGAATGGCTACACCTTC,CAWSSGGNGYTF
TRBD2,TRBJ2-1,few,TRBV30,TGTGCCTGGGCGAGGGAGGGGACCTACAATGAGCAGTTCTTC,CAWAREGTYNEQFF
-,TRBJ1-2,-,TRBV5-4,TGTGCCAGCAATGGGGCTGACTATGGCTACACCTTC,CASNGADYGYTF
-,TRBJ2-7,-,TRBV19,TGTGCCAGTTGGACTGGACCAAACGAGCAGTACTTC,CASWTGPNEQYF
TRBD1,TRBJ2-4,few,TRBV5-4,TGTGCCAGCAGCATTGGACAGGGTTTGGCCAAAAACATTCAGTACTTC,CASSIGQGLAKNIQYF
TRBD1,TRBJ1-5,-,TRBV4-2,TGTGCCAGCAGCCAAGAGGCAGGGGGACGCGTGATTAGCAATCAGCCCCAGCATTTT,CASSQEAGGRVISNQPQHF
-,TRBJ1-1,-,TRBV5-1,TGCGCCAGCAGCTTGGAAGGGCTGGGGGCAGCTTTCTTT,CASSLEGLGAAFF
TRBD1,TRBJ2-7,once,TRBV5-1,TGCGCCAGCAGCCAAGGGACAGGGACATTCTACGAGCAGTACTTC,CASSQGTGTFYEQYF
TRBD1,TRBJ1-4,-,TRBV19,TGTGCCAGTACTCAACCGGGACAGGGCGGGGAAAAACTGTTTTTT,CASTQPGQGGEKLFF
-,TRBJ2-5,-,TRBV5-6,TGTGCCAGCAGCTTGCAATCAGGAAGGCAGACCCAGTACTTC,CASSLQSGRQTQYF
TRBD1,TRBJ2-7,-,TRBV6-5,TGTGCCAGCAGTTATCGGGACAGGGGCTCCTACGAGCAGTACTTC,CASSYRDRGSYEQYF
TRBD1,TRBJ1-2,-,TRBV11-2,TGTGCCAGCAGTTACCAACAGGGGGATGGCTACACCTTC,CASSYQQGDGYTF
TRBD1,TRBJ2-2,-,TRBV6-5,TGTGCCAGCAGAAAACAGGGGGCGAACACCGGGGAGCTGTTTTTT,CASRKQGANTGELFF
-,TRBJ2-2,-,TRBV9,TGTGCCAGCAGCGTAGGCGGAAACACCGGGGAGCTGTTTTTT,CASSVGGNTGELFF
-,TRBJ2-1,-,TRBV7-6,TGTGCCAGCAGCTTAGTCCTAAGCTCCTACAATGAGCAGTTCTTC,CASSLVLSSYNEQFF
-,TRBJ2-7,-,TRBV28,TGTGCCAGCAGTTTCGACATCTACGAGCAGTACTTC,CASSFDIYEQYF
-,TRBJ2-1,-,TRBV2,TGTGCCAGCAGTCCACAGACAGGCTACAATGAGCAGTTCTTC,CASSPQTGYNEQFF
TRBD1,TRBJ2-3,-,TRBV2,TGTGCCAGCAGTGTGACAGGGGGCAAAGATACGCAGTATTTT,CASSVTGGKDTQYF
TRBD1,TRBJ1-3,-,TRBV7-6,TGTGCCAGCAGTGGGACAGACTCTGGAAACACCATATATTTT,CASSGTDSGNTIYF
-,TRBJ2-3,-,TRBV27,TGTGCCAGCAGGGCAGACTCCACAGATACGCAGTATTTT,CASRADSTDTQYF
TRBD1,TRBJ1-5,few,TRBV28,TGTGCCAGCGGGACAGGTGCAAATCAGCCCCAGCATTTT,CASGTGANQPQHF
-,TRBJ1-1,-,TRBV27,TGTGCCAGCAGTTTATCGTTAGCGGGTGAAGCTTTCTTT,CASSLSLAGEAFF
TRBD1,TRBJ2-7,-,TRBV5-1,TGCGCCAGCAGCGCGGGACAGGGGGTGACGTACGAGCAGTACTTC,CASSAGQGVTYEQYF
TRBD1,TRBJ1-1,-,TRBV6-1,TGTGCCAGCAGTGATATTCTGAGACAGGGGCCTACCGTTGAAGCTTTCTTT,CASSDILRQGPTVEAFF
TRBD1,TRBJ1-4,-,TRBV19,TGTGCCAGTACCCCCGGGACAGGGGTGTGGGAAAAACTGTTTTTT,CASTPGTGVWEKLFF
-,TRBJ2-7,-,TRBV6-1,TGTGCCAGCACCAATTCCTACGAGCAGTACTTC,CASTNSYEQYF
-,TRBJ2-1,-,TRBV5-1,TGCGCCAGCAGCTTGGAGGGGGGGGATGAGCAGTTCTTC,CASSLEGGDEQFF
TRBD2,TRBJ2-5,once,TRBV18,TGTGCCAGCTCACTACGAGCGGGGAACCAAGAGACCCAGTACTTC,CASSLRAGNQETQYF
-,TRBJ2-7,-,TRBV2,TGTGCCAGCAGTGACGGCTACGAGCAGTACTTC,CASSDGYEQYF
-,TRBJ1-1,-,TRBV5-4,TGTGCCAGCAGCTTAATCGGGGATAGCACTGAAGCTTTCTTT,CASSLIGDSTEAFF